This T cell receptor (beta chain) stems from a study of T cell repertoires in cytomegalovirus infection. TCRdb reprocessed the reads with MiXCR, giving one entry per CDR3 protein. The sample has some 700,000 distinct CDR3 sequences; 30% to 40% are singletons. The sample holds many counts of this clonotype. As yet, its antigen is unknown. The V end lost 6 bases, the J end lost 2 bases, and 15 bases lay between the germline ends. CDR3 length equals 15 residues. Per germline, CDR1 SGHTA and CDR2 FQGNSA. Specimen: cultured PBMCs, collected from culture after CMV antigen stimulation. The clonotype originates from a human donor in good health (CMV status not recorded). Some clones in this sample may be carry-over from other donors' samples. The gene calls are TRBV7-2 and TRBJ2-3; a possible D gene is TRBD1 (6 bases). In DNA form, the CDR3 reads TGTGCCAGCAGTTTACAGGGTCAAGTCACAGATACGCAGTATTTT. It encodes CASSLQGQVTDTQYF.